Only one count was recorded for the clone carrying this T cell receptor (beta chain). Its matching antigen is unknown. This table comes from immunoSEQ multiplex PCR, and its TCRdb copy is limited to in-frame clones, with some not included. The profile shows tens of thousands of clones, 82% of them singletons. This sample was included in a study of T cells in narcolepsy. Study as a whole: Donors had narcolepsy type 1 or type 2, or were healthy controls.

Findings and caveats of the study: Blood of same and different patients, but not healthy controls, reportedly held recurring autoreactive clonotypes. Same-patient CSF and blood CD4+ T cell clonotypes included HCRT-specific and TRIB2-specific autoreactive ones.

The CDR3 is 14 amino acids. Germline lookup yields CDR1 LNHDA and CDR2 SQIVND (reference sequence). V was shortened by 8 bases and J by 3 bases, with 13 bases between the two germline ends. The TCR originated in a human donor with narcolepsy. The chain joins TRBV19 to TRBJ1-4, with D unclear. Material: CD45RA- memory CD4+ T cells from PBMCs. The CDR3 loop reads CASGQSPANEKLFF. The DNA for the CDR3 is TGTGCCAGTGGCCAGAGCCCTGCTAATGAAAAACTGTTTTTT.